The T cell receptor beta chain under discussion was sequenced for a study of cytomegalovirus exposure and HLA in healthy donors. The donors, nominally healthy at sampling, likely had unrecorded immune exposures. Study results and limitations: Trimming of TCR beta V- and J-genes showed a link, identified in a later analysis, to a missense DCLRE1C variant.

Concerning this clone itself: What it binds is unknown.

CDR1 is SGDLS and CDR2 is YYNGEE in the germline V gene. This CDR3 has 15 residues. Trimming took 4 bases from V and 0 from J, leaving 11 bases between them. The PCR employed 60 Vbeta primers together with 13 Jbeta primers. Only in-frame clones appear in the TCRdb table, and some are missing; sequencing was by immunoSEQ multiplex PCR. Seen in this sample are 91,000 or so clones; the ten most common clones hold 3.4%. Sequencing input: PBMCs. The chain links TRBV9 to TRBJ2-1, with D tentatively TRBD1 (5 bases). The clonotype originates from a woman aged 25 to 39 in good health and CMV-seronegative. CDR3 loop: CASSIRGDSYNEQFF. The CDR3 region has the DNA TGTGCCAGCAGCATAAGGGGTGACTCCTACAATGAGCAGTTCTTC. Drawing the rest from reference TRBV9 and TRBJ2-1, the complete variable domain is DSGVTQTPKHLITATGQRVTLRCSPRSGDLSVYWYQQSLDQGLQFLIQYYNGEERAKGNILERFSAQQFPDLHSELNLSSLELGDSALYFCASSIRGDSYNEQFFGPGTRLTVL.